This T cell receptor (beta chain) derives from a study of T-cell reconstitution after alpha-beta-depleted transplantation in children. The sample holds a few counts of this clonotype. Unique molecular identifiers featured in how the TCRbeta library was prepared. TCRdb fed the PCR reads into MiXCR, producing one record per CDR3 protein. The sample yields some 340,000 distinct CDR3 sequences, about a tenth seen once. Germline V gene sequence: CDR1 MNHEY, CDR2 SMNVEV (reference sequence). CDR3 length: 15 residues. The V segment lost 0 bases and the J segment 7 bases; nucleotides outside the gene matches: 3.

The sequence was collected from a human donor who donated a stem cell graft to a child with acute lymphoblastic leukemia. Source: PBMCs from the stem cell graft donor, taken from the stem cell graft. The gene calls are TRBV27 and TRBJ2-1, with TRBD2 matching 10 bases. CDR3 DNA: TGTGCCAGCAGTTTATCTAGCGGGAGGTTAAATGAGCAGTTCTTC. Translated: CASSLSSGRLNEQFF.